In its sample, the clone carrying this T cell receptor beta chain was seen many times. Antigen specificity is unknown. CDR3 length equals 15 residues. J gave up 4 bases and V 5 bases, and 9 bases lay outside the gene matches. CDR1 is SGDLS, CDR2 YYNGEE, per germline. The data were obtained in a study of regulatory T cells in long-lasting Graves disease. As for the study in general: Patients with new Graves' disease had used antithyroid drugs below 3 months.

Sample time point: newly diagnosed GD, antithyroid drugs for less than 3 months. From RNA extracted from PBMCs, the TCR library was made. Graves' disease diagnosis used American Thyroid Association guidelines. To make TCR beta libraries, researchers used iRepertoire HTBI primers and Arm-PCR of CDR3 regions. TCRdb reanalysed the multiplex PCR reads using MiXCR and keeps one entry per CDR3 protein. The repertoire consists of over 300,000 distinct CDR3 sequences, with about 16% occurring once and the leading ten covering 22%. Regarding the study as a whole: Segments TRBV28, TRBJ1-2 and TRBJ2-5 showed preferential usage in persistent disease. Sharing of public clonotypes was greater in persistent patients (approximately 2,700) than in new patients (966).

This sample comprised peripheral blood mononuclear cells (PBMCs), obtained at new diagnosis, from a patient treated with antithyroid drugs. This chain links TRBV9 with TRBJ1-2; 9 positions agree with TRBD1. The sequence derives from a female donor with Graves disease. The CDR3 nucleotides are TGTGCCAGCAGTGTGACCGGGACAGGGCGCTATGGCTACACCTTC. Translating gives CASSVTGTGRYGYTF.